What follows describes a single T cell receptor (beta chain). Its antigen is still unknown. The record originates from a study of siplizumab effects on memory and regulatory T cells. Study observations and caveats: Naive T cells appeared more diverse than memory cells and seemed to be major alloresponse contributors. Siplizumab significantly lowered the alloreactive sequences that could be traced to unstimulated CD4+ memory cells. Proliferating siplizumab-culture Treg suppressive function went unconfirmed.

Per sample, roughly 99,000 TCR templates were assayed. Repertoires were generated with immunoSEQ multiplex PCR, while TCRdb's copy carries only in-frame clones and drops some. The sample includes approximately 94,000 clones, under 95% of them seen just once. The source of this sequence is a human donor in good health. Sequenced sample: CD8+ T cells sorted from blood.

The CDR3 sequence is CASSIYGGGDTGELFF. The CDR3 nucleotides are TGTGCCAGTAGTATTTACGGCGGGGGGGACACCGGGGAGCTGTTTTTT. The V gene is TRBV19, the J gene TRBJ2-2; 9 positions match TRBD2. The junction had 5 bases not matched to a gene; V was cut back by 3 bases and J by 3 bases. The CDR3 covers 16 residues. CDR1 and CDR2 (germline): LNHDA, SQIVND (reference sequence).